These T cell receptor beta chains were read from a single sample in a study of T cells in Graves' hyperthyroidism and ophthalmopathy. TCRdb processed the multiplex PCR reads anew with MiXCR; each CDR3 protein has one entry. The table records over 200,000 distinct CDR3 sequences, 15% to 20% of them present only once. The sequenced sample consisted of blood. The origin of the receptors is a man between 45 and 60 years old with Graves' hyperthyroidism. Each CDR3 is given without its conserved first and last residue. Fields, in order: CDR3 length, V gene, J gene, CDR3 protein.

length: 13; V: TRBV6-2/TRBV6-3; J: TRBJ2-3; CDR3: ATRSLGGGTDTQY
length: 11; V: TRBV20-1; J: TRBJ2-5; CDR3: SARELVEETQY
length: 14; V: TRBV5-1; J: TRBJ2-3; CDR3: ASSFGLAGRTDTQY
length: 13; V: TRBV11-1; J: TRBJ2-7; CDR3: ASSLGRWENYEQY
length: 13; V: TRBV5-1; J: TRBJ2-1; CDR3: ASSLRGPIYNEQF
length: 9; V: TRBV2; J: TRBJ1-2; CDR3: ASVGLRGYT
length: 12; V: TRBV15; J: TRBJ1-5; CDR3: ATSVDRGPQPQH
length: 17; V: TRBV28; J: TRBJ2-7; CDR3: ASSGQGKYVGRASYEQY
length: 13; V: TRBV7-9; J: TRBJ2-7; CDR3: ASSLGDRASYEQY
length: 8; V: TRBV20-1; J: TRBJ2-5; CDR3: SAKIETQY
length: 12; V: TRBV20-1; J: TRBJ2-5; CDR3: SAREMGRQETQY
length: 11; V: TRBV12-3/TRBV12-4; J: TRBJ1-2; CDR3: ASSSSGSYGYT
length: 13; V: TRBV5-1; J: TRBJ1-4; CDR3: ASSLEPAGYEKLF
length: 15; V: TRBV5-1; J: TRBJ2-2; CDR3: ASRIGLAGEIVGELF
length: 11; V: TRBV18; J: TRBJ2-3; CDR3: ASSRGAEDTQY
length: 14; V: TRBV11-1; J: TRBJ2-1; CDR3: ASSLAPSGSYNEQF
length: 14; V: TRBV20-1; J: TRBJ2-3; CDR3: SARNPPLDSTDTQY
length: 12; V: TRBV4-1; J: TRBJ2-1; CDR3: ASSQDRASEEQF
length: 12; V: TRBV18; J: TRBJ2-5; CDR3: ASSPNSGQETQY
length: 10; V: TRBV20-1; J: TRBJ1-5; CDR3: SAHRAGQPQH
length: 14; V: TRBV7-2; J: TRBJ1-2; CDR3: ASSPSGGQHYKGYT
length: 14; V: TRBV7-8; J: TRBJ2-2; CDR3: ASSPRGRSNTGELF
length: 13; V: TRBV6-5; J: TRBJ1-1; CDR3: ASSYSTVLNTEAF
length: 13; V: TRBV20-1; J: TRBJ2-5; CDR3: SAGAFRGLQETQY
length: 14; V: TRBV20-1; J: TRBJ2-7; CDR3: SARDPGGSKTYEQY
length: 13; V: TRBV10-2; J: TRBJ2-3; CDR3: ASSEGVRGSDTQY
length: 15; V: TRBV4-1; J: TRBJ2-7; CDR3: ASSGGPGLAGGYEQY
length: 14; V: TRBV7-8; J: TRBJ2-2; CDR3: ASSSIAGTNTGELF
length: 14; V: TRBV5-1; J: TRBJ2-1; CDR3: ASSLSVGFGTDEQF
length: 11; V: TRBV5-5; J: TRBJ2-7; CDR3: ASSPQTSYEQY
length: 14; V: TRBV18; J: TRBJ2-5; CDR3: ASSPWSTEFQETQY
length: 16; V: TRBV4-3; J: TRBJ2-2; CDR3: ASSPRLAGGWNTGELF
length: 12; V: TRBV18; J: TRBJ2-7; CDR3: ASSPTDLGDEQY
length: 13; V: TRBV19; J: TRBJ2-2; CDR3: ASSTGSSYTGELF
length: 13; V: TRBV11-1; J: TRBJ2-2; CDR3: ASSLVGTYTGELF
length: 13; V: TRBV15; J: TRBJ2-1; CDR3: ATSRDLSRGTEQF
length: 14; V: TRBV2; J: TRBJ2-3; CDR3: ASRLAGASHTDTQY
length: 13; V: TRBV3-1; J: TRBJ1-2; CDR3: ASSHSGGRGLGYT
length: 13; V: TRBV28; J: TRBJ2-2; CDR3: AITSTPPGPGELF
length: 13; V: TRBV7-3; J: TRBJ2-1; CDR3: ASSSPTSGSGEQF